The sequence of this T cell receptor (beta chain) was determined in a study of cytomegalovirus exposure and HLA in healthy donors. Study-wide results and caveats: An ancestry cluster, one associated with Asian ancestry, reportedly showed fewer N-insertions than the 666-donor mean in a later analysis. Most CMV-associated TCR beta chains were later found to appear HLA-restricted.

In the case of this clone: The antigen is not known.

The PCR had 60 Vbeta and 13 Jbeta primers. Generated by immunoSEQ multiplex PCR, the TCRdb table keeps only in-frame clones and is missing some. Altogether about 190,000 clones are present, almost 80% being singletons, with the ten largest covering 1.6%. Germline loops: CDR1 SGHRS, CDR2 YFSETQ. With 3 bases clipped from V and 6 bases from J, the junction kept 8 bases outside the gene matches. The CDR3 loop spans 17 amino acids. V and J are TRBV5-1 and TRBJ2-3, with TRBD2 identical over 15 bases. The clonotype originates from a young woman in good health and CMV-seronegative. The specimen was PBMCs. CDR3 sequence reads: CASSSGLAGGFQDTQYF. The CDR3 DNA is TGCGCCAGCAGCTCGGGACTAGCGGGAGGTTTCCAGGATACGCAGTATTTT.